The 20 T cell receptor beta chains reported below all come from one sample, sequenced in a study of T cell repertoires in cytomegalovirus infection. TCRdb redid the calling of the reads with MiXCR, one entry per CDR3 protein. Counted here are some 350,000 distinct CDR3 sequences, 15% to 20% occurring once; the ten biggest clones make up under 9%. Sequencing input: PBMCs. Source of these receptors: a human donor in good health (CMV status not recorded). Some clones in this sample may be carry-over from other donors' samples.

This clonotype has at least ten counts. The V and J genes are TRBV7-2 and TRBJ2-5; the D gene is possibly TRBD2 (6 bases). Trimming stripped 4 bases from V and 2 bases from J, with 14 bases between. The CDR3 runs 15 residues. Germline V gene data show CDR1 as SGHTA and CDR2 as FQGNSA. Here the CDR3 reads CASSSRAGHQETQYF. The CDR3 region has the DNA TGTGCCAGCAGCTCTCGGGCGGGGCATCAAGAGACCCAGTACTTC. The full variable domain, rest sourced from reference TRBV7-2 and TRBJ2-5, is GAGVSQSPSNKVTEKGKDVELRCDPISGHTALYWYRQSLGQGLEFLIYFQGNSAPDKSGLPSDRFSAERTGGSVSTLTIQRTQQEDSAVYLCASSSRAGHQETQYFGPGTRLLVL.

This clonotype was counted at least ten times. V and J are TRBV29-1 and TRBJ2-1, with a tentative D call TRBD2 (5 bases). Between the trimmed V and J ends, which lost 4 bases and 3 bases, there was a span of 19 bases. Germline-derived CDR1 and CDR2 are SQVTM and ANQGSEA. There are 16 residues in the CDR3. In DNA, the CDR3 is TGCAGCGTTGCGGGCGTCGGGAACACGGGCTACAATGAGCAGTTCTTC. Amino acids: CSVAGVGNTGYNEQFF.

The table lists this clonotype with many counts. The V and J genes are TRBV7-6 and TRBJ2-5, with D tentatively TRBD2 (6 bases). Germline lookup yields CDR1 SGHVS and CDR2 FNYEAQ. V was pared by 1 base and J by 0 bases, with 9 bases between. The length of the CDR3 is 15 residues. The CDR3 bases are TGTGCCAGCAGCTTAGGCGGGGCCGACCAAGAGACCCAGTACTTC. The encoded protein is CASSLGGADQETQYF.

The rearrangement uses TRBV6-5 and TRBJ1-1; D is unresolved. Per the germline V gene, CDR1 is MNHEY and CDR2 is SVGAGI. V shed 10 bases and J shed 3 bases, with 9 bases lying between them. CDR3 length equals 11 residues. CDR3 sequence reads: CATNRDTEAFF. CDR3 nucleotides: TGTGCCACCAACCGGGACACTGAAGCTTTCTTT.

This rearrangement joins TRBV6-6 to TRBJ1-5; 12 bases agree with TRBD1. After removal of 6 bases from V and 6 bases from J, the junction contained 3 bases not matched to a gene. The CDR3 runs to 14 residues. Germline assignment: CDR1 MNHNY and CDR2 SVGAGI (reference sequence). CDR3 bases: TGTGCCAGCAGCGGGACAGGGGGCCGTCAGCCCCAGCATTTT. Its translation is CASSGTGGRQPQHF.

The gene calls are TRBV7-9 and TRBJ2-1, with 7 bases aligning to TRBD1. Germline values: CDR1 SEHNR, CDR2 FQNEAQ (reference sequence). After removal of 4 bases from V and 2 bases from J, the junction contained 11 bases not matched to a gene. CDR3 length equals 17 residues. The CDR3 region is CASSSPWDSFAYNEQFF. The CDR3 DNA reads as TGTGCCAGCAGCTCCCCCTGGGACAGTTTTGCCTACAATGAGCAGTTCTTC.

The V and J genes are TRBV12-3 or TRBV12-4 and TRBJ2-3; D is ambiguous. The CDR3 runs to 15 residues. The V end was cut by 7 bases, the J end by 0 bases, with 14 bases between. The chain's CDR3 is CASTSSYASTDTQYF. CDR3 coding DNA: TGTGCCAGCACTTCCAGCTACGCAAGCACAGATACGCAGTATTTT.

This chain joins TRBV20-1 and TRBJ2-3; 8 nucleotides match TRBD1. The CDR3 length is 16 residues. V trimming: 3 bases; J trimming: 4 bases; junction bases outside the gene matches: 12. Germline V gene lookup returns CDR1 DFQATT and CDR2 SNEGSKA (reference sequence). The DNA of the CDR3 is TGCAGTGCTAGCCCCCTCGGAGACAGGGGCGCAGATACGCAGTATTTT. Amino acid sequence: CSASPLGDRGADTQYF.

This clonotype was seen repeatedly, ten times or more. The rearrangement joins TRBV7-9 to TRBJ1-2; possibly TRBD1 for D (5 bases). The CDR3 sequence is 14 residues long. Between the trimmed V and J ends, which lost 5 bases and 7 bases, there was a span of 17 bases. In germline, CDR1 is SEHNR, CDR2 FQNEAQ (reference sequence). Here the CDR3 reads CASSPSGGRSGYTF. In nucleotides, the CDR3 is TGTGCCAGCAGCCCAAGCGGGGGAAGGAGTGGCTACACCTTC.

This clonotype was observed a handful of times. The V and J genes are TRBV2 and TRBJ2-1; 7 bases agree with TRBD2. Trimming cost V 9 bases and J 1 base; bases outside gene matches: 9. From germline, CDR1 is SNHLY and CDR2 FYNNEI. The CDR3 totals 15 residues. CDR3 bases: TGTGCCAGACAAACGGCGGGAGCGTCCTACAATGAGCAGTTCTTC. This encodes CARQTAGASYNEQFF. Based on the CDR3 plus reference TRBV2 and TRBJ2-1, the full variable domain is EPEVTQTPSHQVTQMGQEVILRCVPISNHLYFYWYRQILGQKVEFLVSFYNNEISEKSEIFDDQFSVERPDGSNFTLKIRSTKLEDSAMYFCARQTAGASYNEQFFGPGTRLTVL.

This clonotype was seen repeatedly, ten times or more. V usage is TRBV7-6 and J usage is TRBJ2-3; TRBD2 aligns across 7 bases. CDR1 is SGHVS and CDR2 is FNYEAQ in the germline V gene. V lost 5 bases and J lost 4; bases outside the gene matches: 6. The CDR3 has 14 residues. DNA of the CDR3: TGTGCCAGCAGCCTGGGAGGGGCAGCAGATACGCAGTATTTT. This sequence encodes CASSLGGAADTQYF. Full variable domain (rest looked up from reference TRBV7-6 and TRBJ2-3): GAGVSQSPRYKVTKRGQDVALRCDPISGHVSLYWYRQALGQGPEFLTYFNYEAQQDKSGLPNDRFSAERPEGSISTLTIQRTEQRDSAMYRCASSLGGAADTQYFGPGTRLTVL.

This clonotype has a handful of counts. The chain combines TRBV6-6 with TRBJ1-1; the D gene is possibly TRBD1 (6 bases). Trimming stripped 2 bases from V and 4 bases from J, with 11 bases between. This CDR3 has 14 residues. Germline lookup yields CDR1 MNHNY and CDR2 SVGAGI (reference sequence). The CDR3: CASSYRDTSTEAFF. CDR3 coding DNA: TGTGCCAGCAGTTACCGGGACACAAGCACTGAAGCTTTCTTT.

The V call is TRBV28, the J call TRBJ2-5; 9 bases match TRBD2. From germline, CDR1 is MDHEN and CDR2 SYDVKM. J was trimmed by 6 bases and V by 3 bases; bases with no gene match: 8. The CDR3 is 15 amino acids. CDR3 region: CASSFRLAAAQTQYF. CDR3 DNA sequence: TGTGCCAGCAGTTTTCGACTAGCGGCCGCCCAGACCCAGTACTTC.

CDR3 amino acids: CASWGGTGRFEQYF. The CDR3 DNA reads TGTGCCAGTTGGGGCGGGACAGGGCGTTTCGAGCAGTACTTC. The chain employs TRBV6-5 and TRBJ2-7; 9 bases agree with TRBD1. The CDR3 length is 14 residues. CDR1 and CDR2 (germline): MNHEY, SVGAGI. J lost 6 bases, V lost 9 bases, and 12 bases had no gene match.

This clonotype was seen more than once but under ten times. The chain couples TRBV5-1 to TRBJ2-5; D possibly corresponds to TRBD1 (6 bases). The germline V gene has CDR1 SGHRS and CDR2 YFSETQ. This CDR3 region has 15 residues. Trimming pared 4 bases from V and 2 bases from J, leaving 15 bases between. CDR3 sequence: CASSLQGADQETQYF. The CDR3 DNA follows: TGCGCCAGCAGCCTACAGGGAGCCGATCAAGAGACCCAGTACTTC.

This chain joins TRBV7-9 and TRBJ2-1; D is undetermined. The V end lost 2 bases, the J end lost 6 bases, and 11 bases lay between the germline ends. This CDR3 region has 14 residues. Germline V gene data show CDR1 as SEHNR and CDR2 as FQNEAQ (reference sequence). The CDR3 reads CASSLWPSPNEQFF. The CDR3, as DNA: TGTGCCAGCAGCTTATGGCCGAGTCCCAATGAGCAGTTCTTC.

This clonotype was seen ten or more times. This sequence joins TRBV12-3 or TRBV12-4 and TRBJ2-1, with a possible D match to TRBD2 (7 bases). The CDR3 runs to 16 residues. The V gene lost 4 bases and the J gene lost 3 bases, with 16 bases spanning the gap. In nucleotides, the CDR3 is TGTGCCAGCAGTTGGGGAGGGGGGGCGGTCTACAATGAGCAGTTCTTC. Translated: CASSWGGGAVYNEQFF.

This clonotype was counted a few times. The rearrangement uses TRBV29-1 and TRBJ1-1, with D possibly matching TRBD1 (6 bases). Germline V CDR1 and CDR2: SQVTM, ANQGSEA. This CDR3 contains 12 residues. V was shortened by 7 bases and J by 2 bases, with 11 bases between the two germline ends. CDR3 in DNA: TGCAGCGCGGGGGGCAGAAACACTGAAGCTTTCTTT. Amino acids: CSAGGRNTEAFF. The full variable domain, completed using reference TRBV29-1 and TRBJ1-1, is SAVISQKPSRDICQRGTSLTIQCQVDSQVTMMFWYRQQPGQSLTLIATANQGSEATYESGFVIDKFPISRPNLTFSTLTVSNMSPEDSSIYLCSAGGRNTEAFFGQGTRLTVV.

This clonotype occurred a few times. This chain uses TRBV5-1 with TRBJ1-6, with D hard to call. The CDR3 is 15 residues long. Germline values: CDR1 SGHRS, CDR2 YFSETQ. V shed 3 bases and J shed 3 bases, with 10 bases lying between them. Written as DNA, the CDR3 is TGCGCCAGCAGCTCTCGGGAGGTCTATAATTCACCCCTCCACTTT. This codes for CASSSREVYNSPLHF.

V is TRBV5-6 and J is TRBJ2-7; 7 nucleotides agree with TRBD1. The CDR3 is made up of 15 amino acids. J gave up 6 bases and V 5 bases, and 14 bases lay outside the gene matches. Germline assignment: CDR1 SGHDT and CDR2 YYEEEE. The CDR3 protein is CASRLTGTRNGEQYF. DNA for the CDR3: TGTGCCAGCAGGCTGACAGGGACAAGGAACGGCGAGCAGTACTTC.